Listed below are T cell receptor beta chains from one sample, sequenced in a study of spatial heterogeneity in lung cancer. TCRdb called the 5' RACE reads again in MiXCR, with one record for every CDR3 protein. The repertoire holds approximately 22,000 distinct CDR3 sequences, 4.5% to 7% seen once, with over 30% in the top ten. The sequences come from PBMCs, collected at surgery. These receptors all come from a male donor with early-stage non-small cell lung cancer. Each CDR3 is given with its conserved first and last residue. D genes are given only for firm matches. Rows may omit the clone size; those that give it use once, few, many or a size class.

abundance	v_gene	j_gene	d_gene	CDR3nt	CDR3aa
few	TRBV7-2	TRBJ2-3	TRBD2	TGTGCCAGCAGCTTAGGGGCTAGCGGCACCAACACAGATACGCAGTATTTT	CASSLGASGTNTDTQYF
many	TRBV28	TRBJ2-5	TRBD1	TGTGCCAGCGCCTCGCCCGGCACAGGGGGTATGGAGACCCAGTACTTC	CASASPGTGGMETQYF
many	TRBV2	TRBJ2-3	.	TGTGCCAGCAGTTGGAGACCTAGCACAGATACGCAGTATTTT	CASSWRPSTDTQYF
many	TRBV5-1	TRBJ2-2	.	TGCGCCAGCGCCCCATCCACAGGGTACACCGGGGAGCTGTTTTTT	CASAPSTGYTGELFF
many	TRBV11-2	TRBJ2-7	.	TGTGCCAGCAGCGGTCTACAGGGGAGGTACGAGCAGTACTTC	CASSGLQGRYEQYF
many	TRBV9	TRBJ1-6	.	TGTGCCAGCAGCGTAGACAGGGAATCTCTAACCCTCCACTTT	CASSVDRESLTLHF
.	TRBV7-9	TRBJ1-4	TRBD1	TGTGCCAGCAGCACTGGGACAGCAACTAATGAAAAACTGTTTTTT	CASSTGTATNEKLFF
many	TRBV7-9	TRBJ1-1	.	TGTGCCAGCAGCGTTGTCACTGAAGCTTTCTTT	CASSVVTEAFF
many	TRBV15	TRBJ2-5	.	TGTGCCACCAGCAGAGATCGCGAAGGGTTTGAGACCCAGTACTTC	CATSRDREGFETQYF
few	TRBV18	TRBJ1-5	.	TGTGCCAGCCAAAGCGGGGAACGTCAGCCCCAGCATTTT	CASQSGERQPQHF
many	TRBV7-2	TRBJ1-4	.	TGTGCCAGCAAGGGGCTGGGACTGTTAAATGAAAAACTGTTTTTT	CASKGLGLLNEKLFF
many	TRBV7-9	TRBJ2-4	.	TGTGCCAGCAGCCACACCCTAGGGCAACCCACCCCTCTCTTAGCCAAAAACATTCAGTACTTC	CASSHTLGQPTPLLAKNIQYF
few	TRBV7-2	TRBJ2-5	.	TGTGCCAGCAGCTATAGGGGCGGGGAGACCCAGTACTTC	CASSYRGGETQYF
many	TRBV7-2	TRBJ1-5	.	TGTGCCAGCAGCCGGGGACAATGGGTTAATCAGCCCCAGCATTTT	CASSRGQWVNQPQHF
many	TRBV6-4	TRBJ2-5	TRBD2	TGTGCCAGCAGTGAGCGGGAGACGGAGACCCAGTACTTC	CASSERETETQYF
few	TRBV30	TRBJ2-2	.	TGTGCCCGGGACACCGACACCGGGGAGCTGTTTTTT	CARDTDTGELFF
many	TRBV7-8	TRBJ2-3	.	TGTGCCAGCAGGAGGTTTTCTACCGGGACTGGCCGTGAGGATACGCAGTATTTT	CASRRFSTGTGREDTQYF
.	TRBV6-5	TRBJ2-2	TRBD2	TGTGCCAGCAGTTACTCCTACCCTGGACTAGCGAGAACCGGGGAGCTGTTTTTT	CASSYSYPGLARTGELFF
many	TRBV27	TRBJ2-3	.	TGTGCCAGCAGTGCCGGGACTAGCACAGATACGCAGTATTTT	CASSAGTSTDTQYF
many	TRBV7-6	TRBJ2-7	.	TGTGCCAGCAGCTTAGGTGGGGGGCGGAATTACGAGCAGTACTTC	CASSLGGGRNYEQYF
many	TRBV28	TRBJ1-1	.	TGTGCCAGCACGGGACACCAGAACACTGAAGCTTTCTTT	CASTGHQNTEAFF
many	TRBV7-3	TRBJ2-3	.	TGTGCCAGCAGCTTAAATTTCGGCAGGGCGGATACGCAGTATTTT	CASSLNFGRADTQYF
many	TRBV6-5	TRBJ1-2	TRBD1	TGTGCCAGCAACCAGGGGGCAGGAGGCTACACCTTC	CASNQGAGGYTF
many	TRBV29-1	TRBJ1-2	.	TGCAGCGTTCGTGAGAGTGGCTACACCTTC	CSVRESGYTF
many	TRBV20-1	TRBJ2-3	TRBD1	TGCAGTGCTAGAGGCCGCAGGGGGCTGAGCACAGATACGCAGTATTTT	CSARGRRGLSTDTQYF
many	TRBV7-2	TRBJ2-4	.	TGTGCCAGCAGCTTAGGTGGAGACATTCAGTACTTC	CASSLGGDIQYF
many	TRBV9	TRBJ2-2	.	TGTGCCAGCAGCGTAACATCTCGGCTCACCGGGGAGCTGTTTTTT	CASSVTSRLTGELFF
many	TRBV29-1	TRBJ2-7	.	TGCAGCGTTTTGTCCCCGGCAGAGAGCTCCTACGAGCAGTACTTC	CSVLSPAESSYEQYF
many	TRBV23-1	TRBJ2-4	.	TGCGCCAGCAGACGCCGACAGGTAGCCAAAAACATTCAGTACTTC	CASRRRQVAKNIQYF
.	TRBV19	TRBJ2-5	TRBD2	TGTGCCAGTAGTATACGGGGGGGAACTCAAGAGACCCAGTACTTC	CASSIRGGTQETQYF
.	TRBV5-1	TRBJ2-4	.	TGCGCCAGCAGCACCGGACAGAAAAACATTCAGTACTTC	CASSTGQKNIQYF
many	TRBV7-9	TRBJ2-1	.	TGTGCCAGCAGAACCTCCTACAATGAGCAGTTCTTC	CASRTSYNEQFF
.	TRBV30	TRBJ1-2	TRBD1	TGTGCCTGGAGTCCCACAGGGGGTGGCTACACCTTC	CAWSPTGGGYTF
many	TRBV11-2	TRBJ1-4	.	TGTGCCAGCAGCTTAAACAGGGTGAAGGATGAAAAACTGTTTTTT	CASSLNRVKDEKLFF
.	TRBV5-6	TRBJ1-2	.	TGTGCCAGCAGCTTGGTTAGACAGAACTATGGCTACACCTTC	CASSLVRQNYGYTF
many	TRBV10-3	TRBJ2-2	TRBD2	TGTGCCATGCGGGGGGATTCGAACACCGGGGAGCTGTTTTTT	CAMRGDSNTGELFF
many	TRBV20-1	TRBJ2-3	TRBD1	TGCAGTGCTACCAGAGTATCGGACAGGGGGCTTAATCGAGATACGCAGTATTTT	CSATRVSDRGLNRDTQYF
many	TRBV12-3/TRBV12-4	TRBJ2-2	TRBD2	TGTGCCAGCAGTACTCATATAGCGGGGTTGACCGGGGAGCTGTTTTTT	CASSTHIAGLTGELFF
many	TRBV28	TRBJ2-6	.	TGTGCCAGCAGGGCACAAACAGGGTACTCGGCTTCTGGGGCCAACGTCCTGACTTTC	CASRAQTGYSASGANVLTF
many	TRBV7-3	TRBJ2-1	TRBD2	TGTGCCAGCAGCTTAAATACAGCGGGGGTAAGAGGTGAGCAGTTCTTC	CASSLNTAGVRGEQFF
many	TRBV6-2/TRBV6-3	TRBJ1-5	.	TGTGCCAGCAGTAACCAGGGAGACCAGCCCCAGCATTTT	CASSNQGDQPQHF
many	TRBV6-2/TRBV6-3	TRBJ1-1	.	TGTGCCAGCAGCGACACTGAAGCTTTCTTT	CASSDTEAFF
many	TRBV24-1	TRBJ2-7	TRBD1	TGTGCCACCAGTGATTTGCCCCCCGGGACAGACTACGAGCAGTACTTC	CATSDLPPGTDYEQYF
many	TRBV28	TRBJ2-1	.	TGTGCCAGCAGGGGAGGATGGGCTAGCTCCTACAATGAGCAGTTCTTC	CASRGGWASSYNEQFF
many	TRBV12-3/TRBV12-4	TRBJ2-5	TRBD2	TGTGCCAGCACCCGGGACGGGGGGGCAGAGACCCAGTACTTC	CASTRDGGAETQYF
many	TRBV20-1	TRBJ2-3	.	TGCAGTGCTAGCCCGCTTACGCAAAGCACAGATACGCAGTATTTT	CSASPLTQSTDTQYF
many	TRBV12-3/TRBV12-4	TRBJ1-5	.	TGTGCCAGCAGTTTAGTTGGGGGCAATCAGCCCCAGCATTTT	CASSLVGGNQPQHF
many	TRBV11-1	TRBJ2-1	.	TGTGCCAGCAGCGGGAGTCCCCGGGCAGGTATTGAGCAGTTCTTC	CASSGSPRAGIEQFF
few	TRBV20-1	TRBJ1-2	.	TGCAGTGCTAGCCCCCAAGCAAACTATGGCTACACCTTC	CSASPQANYGYTF
many	TRBV6-5	TRBJ2-7	.	TGTGCCAGCAGTTACTTTCCGCCGAGCTCCTACGAGCAGTACTTC	CASSYFPPSSYEQYF
many	TRBV29-1	TRBJ2-4	.	TGCAGCGTTGAAGGGGACAACATTCAGTACTTC	CSVEGDNIQYF
many	TRBV4-2	TRBJ2-3	TRBD2	TGTGCCAGCAGCCGAACGACTAGCGGGGGGGGCACAGATACGCAGTATTTT	CASSRTTSGGGTDTQYF
many	TRBV20-1	TRBJ1-1	.	TGCAGTGCTCCCCAATTGGGCACTGAAGCTTTCTTT	CSAPQLGTEAFF
many	TRBV29-1	TRBJ2-5	.	TGCAGCGTCCCTACCGGGGAGACCCAGTACTTC	CSVPTGETQYF
.	TRBV7-2	TRBJ1-2	TRBD1	TGTGCCAGCAGCCCCGGGACAGGGGTAGCCGGCTATGGCTACACCTTC	CASSPGTGVAGYGYTF
medium-sized	TRBV11-2	TRBJ2-5	.	TGTGCCAGCAGCCCGCAAGAGACCCAGTACTTC	CASSPQETQYF
many	TRBV15	TRBJ2-4	TRBD1	TGTGCCACCAGCAGTAGGGACAGGGCCGGGAACATTCAGTACTTC	CATSSRDRAGNIQYF
.	TRBV5-1	TRBJ2-2	.	TGCGCCACCGGACCTTCCCGGCAGAACATCGGGGAGCTGTTTTTT	CATGPSRQNIGELFF
many	TRBV7-4	TRBJ1-5	TRBD1	TGTGCCAGCAGCCAGGGGGTAGTTTGCCAGCCCCAGCATTTT	CASSQGVVCQPQHF